A selection of T cell receptor beta chains follows, all from one sample in a study of cytomegalovirus exposure and HLA in healthy donors. Repertoires were generated with immunoSEQ multiplex PCR, while TCRdb's copy carries only in-frame clones and drops some. In the table there are about 110,000 clones, approximately 85% of which are singletons. Sequenced input: PBMCs. The origin of the receptors is a woman aged 18-29 years in good health and CMV-seronegative. The CDR3 runs from the conserved cysteine through the conserved F or W. The D gene is left open where the match is weak. Expanded clones get a size class; other rows say once, few or many, or leave the size out.

j_call | d_call | clone_size | v_call | cdr3_aa | cdr3_nt
TRBJ2-3 | NA | NA | TRBV25-1 | CASYGAADTQYF | TGTGCCAGCTATGGGGCCGCGGATACGCAGTATTTT
TRBJ2-1 | NA | NA | TRBV2 | CASSAGLDPSYNEQFF | TGTGCCAGCAGCGCTGGACTCGACCCCTCCTACAATGAGCAGTTCTTC
TRBJ2-2 | NA | NA | TRBV5-1 | CASSLYPGELFF | TGCGCCAGCAGCTTGTATCCCGGGGAGCTGTTTTTT
TRBJ2-7 | TRBD2 | NA | TRBV10-3 | CAIRTSGGVSYEQYF | TGTGCCATCAGGACTAGCGGGGGTGTCTCCTACGAGCAGTACTTC
TRBJ2-2 | NA | NA | TRBV6-1 | CASSEVVNTGELFF | TGTGCCAGCAGTGAAGTCGTGAACACCGGGGAGCTGTTTTTT
TRBJ2-1 | NA | NA | TRBV15 | CATSSYRYNEQFF | TGTGCCACCAGCAGTTACAGATACAATGAGCAGTTCTTC
TRBJ2-1 | NA | NA | TRBV2 | CASSGEQGGSSYNEQFF | TGTGCCAGCAGTGGGGAACAGGGAGGGAGCTCCTACAATGAGCAGTTCTTC
TRBJ2-3 | NA | NA | TRBV27 | CASSYRASVEAQYF | TGTGCCAGCAGTTACCGGGCTAGCGTTGAGGCGCAGTATTTT
TRBJ1-4 | NA | NA | TRBV7-4 | CASSPRQAREKLFF | TGTGCCAGCAGCCCCCGACAGGCCCGGGAAAAACTGTTTTTT
TRBJ2-5 | TRBD2 | NA | TRBV27 | CASRRLTSGGARETQYF | TGTGCCAGCAGAAGGTTGACTAGCGGGGGGGCCAGGGAGACCCAGTACTTC
TRBJ1-5 | NA | NA | TRBV6-1 | CASSEGNSNQPQHF | TGTGCCAGCAGTGAAGGTAATAGCAATCAGCCCCAGCATTTT
TRBJ1-4 | NA | NA | TRBV2 | CASMGVVINEKLFF | TGTGCCAGCATGGGAGTAGTGATTAATGAAAAACTGTTTTTT
TRBJ2-7 | NA | NA | TRBV11-2 | CASSTGFEQYF | TGTGCCAGCAGCACAGGGTTCGAGCAGTACTTC
TRBJ1-1 | NA | NA | TRBV6-5 | CASRLTQTGNSEAFF | TGTGCCAGCAGATTGACCCAGACAGGTAATTCTGAAGCTTTCTTT
TRBJ1-1 | TRBD1 | many | TRBV6-1 | CASSAGTGGTEAFF | TGTGCCAGCAGCGCCGGGACAGGGGGGACTGAAGCTTTCTTT
TRBJ1-1 | NA | NA | TRBV7-9 | CASSLRANTEAFF | TGTGCCAGCAGCCTTAGAGCGAACACTGAAGCTTTCTTT
TRBJ2-1 | NA | NA | TRBV30 | CAWSGSSYNEQFF | TGTGCCTGGAGTGGGAGCTCCTACAATGAGCAGTTCTTC
TRBJ2-7 | NA | once | TRBV5-6 | CASSLVQSYEQYF | TGTGCCAGCAGCTTGGTGCAGTCCTACGAGCAGTACTTC
TRBJ2-7 | TRBD2 | NA | TRBV4-1 | CASSQDPSGAREQYF | TGCGCCAGCAGCCAAGATCCTAGCGGGGCTCGAGAGCAGTACTTC
TRBJ1-4 | NA | NA | TRBV9 | CASSPSVLLNEKLFF | TGTGCCAGCAGCCCGAGCGTGCTACTTAATGAAAAACTGTTTTTT
TRBJ2-1 | NA | NA | TRBV7-8 | CASSAVRVLSSYNEQFF | TGTGCCAGCAGCGCCGTGAGGGTTCTGAGCTCCTACAATGAGCAGTTCTTC
TRBJ2-3 | TRBD2 | NA | TRBV19 | CASSKGLQSTDTQYF | TGTGCCAGTAGTAAGGGACTACAAAGCACAGATACGCAGTATTTT
TRBJ1-5 | NA | once | TRBV7-2 | CASSLGRYQPQHF | TGTGCCAGCAGCTTAGGGAGGTATCAGCCCCAGCATTTT
TRBJ1-2 | NA | NA | TRBV6-1 | CASSSRGPAFYGYTF | TGTGCCAGCAGTTCCAGGGGACCGGCCTTCTATGGCTACACCTTC
TRBJ2-3 | TRBD1 | NA | TRBV5-1 | CASSLAQGISDTQYF | TGCGCCAGCAGCTTGGCACAGGGGATCTCAGATACGCAGTATTTT
TRBJ2-7 | TRBD2 | NA | TRBV7-3 | CASSHPGRGPYEQYF | TGTGCCAGCAGCCACCCCGGGAGGGGCCCCTACGAGCAGTACTTC
TRBJ2-3 | NA | NA | TRBV6-5 | CASGSFPDTQYF | TGTGCCAGCGGCTCCTTTCCAGATACGCAGTATTTT
TRBJ1-3 | NA | NA | TRBV29-1 | CSVAGLGNTIYF | TGCAGCGTTGCAGGGTTGGGAAACACCATATATTTT
TRBJ2-5 | TRBD2 | once | TRBV4-1 | CASSHPGLAETQYF | TGCGCCAGCAGCCACCCGGGACTAGCAGAGACCCAGTACTTC
TRBJ2-1 | TRBD2 | NA | TRBV4-1 | CASSQEGGVSYNEQFF | TGCGCCAGCAGCCAAGAGGGGGGGGTTTCCTACAATGAGCAGTTCTTC
TRBJ1-1 | TRBD1 | NA | TRBV4-2 | CASSQALGGQGYTEAFF | TGTGCCAGCAGCCAAGCCCTGGGGGGACAGGGGTACACTGAAGCTTTCTTT
TRBJ2-7 | NA | NA | TRBV2 | CANLDISSYEQYF | TGTGCCAATCTGGACATTAGCTCCTACGAGCAGTACTTC
TRBJ2-5 | TRBD2 | NA | TRBV4-2 | CASSPTSGGRPQETQYF | TGTGCCAGCAGCCCAACTAGCGGGGGCCGCCCTCAAGAGACCCAGTACTTC
TRBJ1-1 | NA | once | TRBV6-6 | CASSFGETKKAFF | TGTGCCAGCAGTTTCGGTGAGACTAAAAAAGCTTTCTTT
TRBJ1-1 | TRBD1 | NA | TRBV2 | CASSEAGTGNTEAFF | TGTGCCAGCAGTGAAGCCGGGACAGGGAACACTGAAGCTTTCTTT
TRBJ2-7 | TRBD2 | NA | TRBV28 | CASSPPDIPLAGDHYGYEQYF | TGTGCCAGCAGTCCTCCGGACATTCCACTAGCGGGGGACCACTATGGGTACGAGCAGTACTTC
TRBJ1-1 | NA | NA | TRBV2 | CASTPMRWATEAFF | TGTGCCAGCACTCCTATGCGATGGGCCACTGAAGCTTTCTTT
TRBJ2-1 | TRBD1 | NA | TRBV5-1 | CASSFSTQGQGANNEQFF | TGCGCCAGCAGCTTCTCGACCCAAGGACAGGGAGCGAACAATGAGCAGTTCTTC
TRBJ1-2 | NA | NA | TRBV7-9 | CASSLTLRRERMTNYGYTF | TGTGCCAGCAGCTTAACTCTGCGTCGGGAACGGATGACTAACTATGGCTACACCTTC
TRBJ2-3 | TRBD1 | NA | TRBV9 | CASSVAGTDSTDTQYF | TGTGCCAGCAGCGTAGCCGGGACAGATAGCACAGATACGCAGTATTTT
TRBJ2-1 | TRBD2 | NA | TRBV9 | CASSPPGTSDNEQFF | TGTGCCAGCAGCCCACCCGGGACTAGCGACAATGAGCAGTTCTTC
TRBJ1-1 | NA | NA | TRBV7-7 | CASSPFKGAEAFF | TGTGCCAGCAGTCCCTTTAAGGGAGCAGAAGCTTTCTTT
TRBJ2-7 | NA | NA | TRBV27 | CASSFTGSGYEQYF | TGTGCCAGCAGTTTCACAGGGTCTGGATACGAGCAGTACTTC
TRBJ1-1 | NA | few | TRBV6-6 | CASSLIANTEAFF | TGTGCCAGCAGTTTGATAGCGAACACTGAAGCTTTCTTT
TRBJ1-4 | NA | NA | TRBV30 | CAYTGVLEKLFF | TGTGCCTATACAGGTGTATTGGAAAAACTGTTTTTT
TRBJ1-6 | TRBD1 | NA | TRBV25-1 | CASREDRVNSPLHF | TGTGCCAGCAGAGAAGACAGGGTGAATTCACCCCTCCACTTT
TRBJ2-3 | NA | NA | TRBV9 | CASSVDRADTQYF | TGTGCCAGCAGCGTAGATCGCGCAGATACGCAGTATTTT
TRBJ2-2 | NA | NA | TRBV7-9 | CASSSGTLTGELFF | TGTGCCAGCAGCTCCGGGACACTCACCGGGGAGCTGTTTTTT
TRBJ2-1 | TRBD2 | NA | TRBV28 | CASRTLSGSSYNEQFF | TGTGCCAGCAGGACCCTTAGCGGGAGCTCCTACAATGAGCAGTTCTTC
TRBJ2-1 | NA | NA | TRBV27 | CASSLSFPGVLNEQFF | TGTGCCAGCAGTTTAAGTTTCCCAGGGGTCTTAAATGAGCAGTTCTTC